A single sample is the source of the 6 T cell receptor beta chains below, sequenced in a study of T cells in localized non-small cell lung cancer. The data were produced by immunoSEQ multiplex PCR, yet TCRdb's version contains in-frame clones alone and is incomplete. This sample has 40,000 to 55,000 clones, with around three quarters found just once. The sequencing used PBMCs, collected before any cancer treatment. All receptors come from a woman aged 40-70 years with stage II lung adenocarcinoma.

The chain joins TRBV4-2 to TRBJ2-1; D is undetermined. The V end lost 1 base, the J end lost 1 base, and 11 bases lay between the germline ends. The CDR3 extends over 16 amino acids. Germline assignment: CDR1 LGHNA and CDR2 YNFKEQ. CDR3 in DNA: TGTGCCAGCAGCCAAGGAATGGCGGAGTCCTACAATGAGCAGTTCTTC. This translates into CASSQGMAESYNEQFF.

The rearrangement links TRBV5-1 to TRBJ2-7; 7 bases map to TRBD1. The V segment lost 2 bases and the J segment 6 bases; nucleotides outside the gene matches: 8. There are 14 residues in the CDR3. Germline CDR1 and CDR2: SGHRS and YFSETQ. CDR3 protein: CASSFEMTGTEQYF. The CDR3 DNA reads as TGCGCCAGCAGCTTTGAGATGACAGGGACCGAGCAGTACTTC.

This clone appeared a single time. This chain's CDR3 is CASTQTNYGYTF. DNA for the CDR3: TGTGCCAGCACACAGACTAACTATGGCTACACCTTC. The gene calls are TRBV28 and TRBJ1-2; D gene unclear. Per germline, CDR1 MDHEN and CDR2 SYDVKM. This CDR3 has 12 amino acids. Between the trimmed V and J ends, which lost 7 bases and 0 bases, there was a span of 6 bases.

This chain connects TRBV6-6 to TRBJ1-5, with TRBD1 matching over 9 bases. V was clipped by 4 bases and J by 5 bases; unmatched bases: 0. There are 13 residues in the CDR3. In germline, CDR1 is MNHNY, CDR2 SVGAGI (reference sequence). CDR3 DNA: TGTGCCAGCAGTTGGGACAGGGATCAGCCCCAGCATTTT. Translating gives CASSWDRDQPQHF.

The chain is built from TRBV7-2 and TRBJ1-2; tentative D call: TRBD1 (5 bases). Germline CDR1 SGHTA, CDR2 FQGNSA. This CDR3 is 14 amino acids long. Between the trimmed V and J ends, which lost 7 bases and 8 bases, there was a span of 20 bases. Here the CDR3 reads CASTLRQRPGGYTF. DNA of the CDR3: TGTGCCAGCACCCTTAGACAGAGGCCGGGCGGCTACACCTTC. Full variable domain (outside the CDR3, taken from reference TRBV7-2 and TRBJ1-2): GAGVSQSPSNKVTEKGKDVELRCDPISGHTALYWYRQSLGQGLEFLIYFQGNSAPDKSGLPSDRFSAERTGGSVSTLTIQRTQQEDSAVYLCASTLRQRPGGYTFGSGTRLTVV.

This rearrangement joins TRBV19 to TRBJ2-7; D gene ambiguous. Between the trimmed V and J ends, which lost 6 bases and 3 bases, there was a span of 12 bases. Germline V gene data show CDR1 as LNHDA and CDR2 as SQIVND (reference sequence). This CDR3 is built from 13 residues. CDR3 coding DNA: TGTGCCAGTAGCCTGGGGTGGCTCTACGAGCAGTACTTC. Residues: CASSLGWLYEQYF.